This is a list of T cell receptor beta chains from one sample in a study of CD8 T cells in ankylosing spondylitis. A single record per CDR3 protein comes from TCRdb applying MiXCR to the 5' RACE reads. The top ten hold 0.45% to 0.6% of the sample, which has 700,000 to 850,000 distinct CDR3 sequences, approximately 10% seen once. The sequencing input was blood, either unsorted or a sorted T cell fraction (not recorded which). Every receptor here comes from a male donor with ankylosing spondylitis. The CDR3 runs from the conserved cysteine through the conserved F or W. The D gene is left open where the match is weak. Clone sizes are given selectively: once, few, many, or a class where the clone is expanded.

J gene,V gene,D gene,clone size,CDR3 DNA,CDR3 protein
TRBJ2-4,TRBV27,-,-,TGTGCCAGCAAAGGGAGCCTAGCCAAAAACATTCAGTACTTC,CASKGSLAKNIQYF
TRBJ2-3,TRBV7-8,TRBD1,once,TGTGCCAGCAGCTGGGACAGCCTCACAGATACGCAGTATTTT,CASSWDSLTDTQYF
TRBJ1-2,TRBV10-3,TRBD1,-,TGTGCCATCAGCGGGACAGGGGTGAGCTATGGCTACACCTTC,CAISGTGVSYGYTF
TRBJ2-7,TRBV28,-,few,TGTGCCAGCAGGACGGCCGGCTACGAGCAGTACTTC,CASRTAGYEQYF
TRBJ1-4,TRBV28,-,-,TGTGCCAGCAGTGAAGACCCACCCCGGAAGGAAAAACTGTTTTTT,CASSEDPPRKEKLFF
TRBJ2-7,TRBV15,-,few,TGTGCCACCAGCAGAGAACGGGGAAACTACGAGCAGTACTTC,CATSRERGNYEQYF
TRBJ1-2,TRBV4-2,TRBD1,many,TGTGCCAGCAGCCCCCTAACAGGGGGCGTATCTCGCTATGGCTACACCTTC,CASSPLTGGVSRYGYTF
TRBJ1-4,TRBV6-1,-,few,TGTGCCAGCCCGGGTGCTCGTGAAACTAATGAAAAACTGTTTTTT,CASPGARETNEKLFF
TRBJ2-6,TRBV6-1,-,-,TGTGCCAGCAGCGACGGAGGAATGTTGGGCAACGTCCTGACTTTC,CASSDGGMLGNVLTF
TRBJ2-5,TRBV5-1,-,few,TGCGCCAGCAGTCCCTTCGACGGTGGCCCAGGAGGAACCCAGTACTTC,CASSPFDGGPGGTQYF
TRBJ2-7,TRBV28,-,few,TGTGCCAGCAGGACTGGCCAGTCCTACGAGCAGTACTTC,CASRTGQSYEQYF
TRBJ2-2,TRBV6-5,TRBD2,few,TGTGCCAGCACTTGGGGGCTAGCGGGAGCCGGGGAGCTGTTTTTT,CASTWGLAGAGELFF
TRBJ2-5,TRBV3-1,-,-,TGTGCCAGCAGCCAAGCGGCGGAGACCCAGTACTTC,CASSQAAETQYF
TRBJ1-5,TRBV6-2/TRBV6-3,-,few,TGTGCCAGCAGTTACCTCGGGCCCTCGAATCAGCCCCAGCATTTT,CASSYLGPSNQPQHF
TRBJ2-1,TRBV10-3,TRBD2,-,TGTGCCATCAGTGAGGGAAGGACTAGCGGGCGTAATGAGCAGTTCTTC,CAISEGRTSGRNEQFF
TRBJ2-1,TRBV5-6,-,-,TGTGCCAGCAGCTCCAGACGAAACAATGAGCAGTTCTTC,CASSSRRNNEQFF
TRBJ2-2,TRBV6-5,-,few,TGTGCCAGCAGTTACCCGGGGCCAGGGCCGAACACCGGGGAGCTGTTTTTT,CASSYPGPGPNTGELFF
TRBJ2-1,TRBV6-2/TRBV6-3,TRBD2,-,TGTGCCAGCAGAACGGGGACTAGCTACTCCAATGAGCAGTTCTTC,CASRTGTSYSNEQFF
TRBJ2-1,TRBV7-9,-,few,TGTGCCAGCAGCATGCAGCCTCAGGAGCAGTTCTTC,CASSMQPQEQFF
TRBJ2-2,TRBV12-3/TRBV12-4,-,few,TGTGCCAGCAGTTTTTCAGTACTAGAGCTGTTTTTT,CASSFSVLELFF
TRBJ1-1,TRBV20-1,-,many,TGCAGTGCTAGGCTCGGGGAAAGGCGGGCTTTCTTT,CSARLGERRAFF
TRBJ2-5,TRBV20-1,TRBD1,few,TGCAGTGCTAGGACAGGGGGTGGTGGCGAGACCCAGTACTTC,CSARTGGGGETQYF
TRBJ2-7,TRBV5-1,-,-,TGCGCCAGCAGCCGCGGTGACACTTTCCCCAATAGCTTC,CASSRGDTFPNSF
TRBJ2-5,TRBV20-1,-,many,TGCAGTGCTCTAGGACTTGGGGGGACCCAGTACTTC,CSALGLGGTQYF
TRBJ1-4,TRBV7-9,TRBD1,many,TGTGCCAGCAGCCCCGGACAGGGGACTAATGAAAAACTGTTTTTT,CASSPGQGTNEKLFF
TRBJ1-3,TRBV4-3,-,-,TGCGCCAGCAGCCATGGGACGGGAGAGAGCTCTGGAAACACCATATATTTT,CASSHGTGESSGNTIYF
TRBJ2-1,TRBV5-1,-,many,TGCGCCAGCAGCTTGAACCCAGGGTTCTACAATGAGCAGTTCTTC,CASSLNPGFYNEQFF
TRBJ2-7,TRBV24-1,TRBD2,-,TGTGCCACCAGTGATCCTGGGACTAACCCCTACGAGCAGTACTTC,CATSDPGTNPYEQYF
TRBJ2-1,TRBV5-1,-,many,TGTGCCAGCAGCTTAGAAGTAAACAATGAGCAGTTCTTC,CASSLEVNNEQFF
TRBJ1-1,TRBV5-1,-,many,TGCGCCAGCAGCCTGGACGGATTGAACACTGAAGCTTTCTTT,CASSLDGLNTEAFF
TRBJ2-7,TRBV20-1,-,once,TGCAGTGCTATGACTACTTACGAGCAGTACTTC,CSAMTTYEQYF
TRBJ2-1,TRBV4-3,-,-,TGCGCCAGCAGCCAATTCCCGTACAATGAGCAGTTCTTC,CASSQFPYNEQFF
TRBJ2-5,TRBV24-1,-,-,TGTGCCACCAGTGATCGACAAGCAGAGGGAGAGACCCAGTACTTC,CATSDRQAEGETQYF
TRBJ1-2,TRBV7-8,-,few,TGTGCCAGCAGCTTAGCCCGGGCATCAGGCTCTGGCTACACCTTC,CASSLARASGSGYTF
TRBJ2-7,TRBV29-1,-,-,TGCAGCGCTTCCGCCTGGGCGGGTGACTACGAGCAGTACTTC,CSASAWAGDYEQYF
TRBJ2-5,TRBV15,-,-,TGTGCCACCAGCAGAGCACTAGCTCTCTCGATGGAGACCCAGTACTTC,CATSRALALSMETQYF
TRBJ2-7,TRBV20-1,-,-,TGCAGTGGTGACTTCAACGAGCAGTACTTC,CSGDFNEQYF
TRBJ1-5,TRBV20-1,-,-,TGCAGTGCTAGAGGGTCCGGGACTATAACTTTGGGCAATCAGCCCCAGCATTTT,CSARGSGTITLGNQPQHF
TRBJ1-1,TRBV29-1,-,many,TGCAGCGCAGAGGGCCCACAAGCTTTCTTT,CSAEGPQAFF
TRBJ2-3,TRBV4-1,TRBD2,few,TGCGCCAGCAGCCATCGGACTAGCGGGAGTGGGACAGATACGCAGTATTTT,CASSHRTSGSGTDTQYF
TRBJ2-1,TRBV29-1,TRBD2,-,TGCAGCGTGGCCCCCAGACTAGCGGCAGACGAGCAGTTCTTC,CSVAPRLAADEQFF
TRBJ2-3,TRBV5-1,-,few,TGCGCCAGCAGAGAGGGTTCGATCGATACGCAGTATTTT,CASREGSIDTQYF
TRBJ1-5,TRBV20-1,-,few,TGCAGTGCTGTTAGGACAGCCATAGCCCAGCCCCAGCATTTT,CSAVRTAIAQPQHF
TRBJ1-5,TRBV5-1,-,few,TGCGCCAGCAGCTTGGTACATGGTCAGCCCCAGCATTTT,CASSLVHGQPQHF
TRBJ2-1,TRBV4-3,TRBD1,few,TGCGCCAGCAGCCAAGATAGGGACAGCATATTTAGCTCCTACAATGAGCAGTTCTTC,CASSQDRDSIFSSYNEQFF
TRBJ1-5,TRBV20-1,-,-,TGCAGTGCTAAACAGGGTCCCAATCAGCCCCAGCATTTT,CSAKQGPNQPQHF
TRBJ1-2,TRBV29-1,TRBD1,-,TGCAGCGTTGCCAGGGGGGGTGGCTACACCTTC,CSVARGGGYTF